In this sample, the clone carrying this T cell receptor (beta chain) turned up many times. What it binds is not known. This CDR3 contains 16 residues. V was cut by 4 bases and J by 1 base, with 11 bases left in between. TCRdb analysed the 5' RACE reads with MiXCR anew, one entry per CDR3 protein. The table includes approximately 250,000 distinct CDR3 sequences, roughly a sixth detected once. The sample is drawn from a study of T-cell memory formation after mild COVID-19. Study-wide background: TCR clustering was largely donor specific.

Study observations and caveats: Whether second-wave clones peaking at day 37 were SARS-CoV-2 specific went unconfirmed. Most CD4+ clones that shrank were in CM and EM, while CD8+ ones turned up in EMRA.

The sample comprised PBMCs or a T cell subset sorted from them (not recorded which). The chain couples TRBV12-3 or TRBV12-4 to TRBJ2-6; D call uncertain. This TCR was recovered from a man between 18 and 35 years old who had mild COVID-19 (a few samples of this study predate the infection). Cell type and time point are not known. The DNA of the CDR3 is TGTGCCAGCAGTTCCATACAGATTTCTGGGGCCAACGTCCTGACTTTC. It specifies CASSSIQISGANVLTF.